This passage covers 19 T cell receptor beta chains from one sample sequenced in a study of vaccination and CD4 T cells after COVID-19. Treatment: 10-day PBMC culture with coronavirus spike peptide pools or control peptides (ViraFEST assay). No antigens are known for them. The Oncomine TCR Beta short-read assay was applied to DNA of cultured CD4+ T cells. TCRdb re-derived calls from the PCR reads in MiXCR, one entry per CDR3 protein. Found here are roughly 10,000 distinct CDR3 sequences, more than 70% of them singletons; the top ten hold roughly 9%. The specimen was CD4+ T cells from blood, cultured in vitro. The receptors originated from a human donor who had recovered from COVID-19.

This sequence joins TRBV19 and TRBJ1-5; the D is unclear. This CDR3 is built from 13 residues. Germline CDR1 and CDR2: LNHDA and SQIVND (reference sequence). Trimming cost V 0 bases and J 11 bases, with 11 bases left between them. The CDR3: CASSIDGKWAQHF. The CDR3 bases are TGTGCCAGTAGTATAGACGGGAAATGGGCCCAGCATTTT. The full variable domain, in which reference TRBV19 and TRBJ1-5 provide the parts outside the CDR3, is DGGITQSPKYLFRKEGQNVTLSCEQNLNHDAMYWYRQDPGQGLRLIYYSQIVNDFQKGDIAEGYSVSREKKESFPLTVTSAQKNPTAFYLCASSIDGKWAQHFGDGTRLSIL.

The chain combines TRBV7-6 with TRBJ1-3; D uncertain. The V gene lost 3 bases and the J gene lost 0 bases, with 12 bases spanning the gap. The CDR3 contains 16 residues. Germline-derived CDR1 and CDR2 are SGHVS and FNYEAQ. The CDR3 reads CASSFEPATSGNTIYF. CDR3 coding DNA: TGTGCCAGCAGCTTTGAACCCGCCACCTCTGGAAACACCATATATTTT.

The chain couples TRBV18 to TRBJ1-1; TRBD1 might be the D (6 bases). The germline V gene has CDR1 KGHSH and CDR2 LQKENI. V was pared by 4 bases and J by 1 base, with 22 bases between. The CDR3 consists of 18 residues. CDR3 sequence reads: CASSQDRGLRAKNTEAFF. DNA of the CDR3: TGTGCCAGCTCACAGGACAGAGGGCTAAGGGCCAAGAACACTGAAGCTTTCTTT.

The chain uses TRBV7-6 and TRBJ1-2; tentatively, D is TRBD1 (5 bases). Looked up from germline, CDR1 is SGHVS and CDR2 is FNYEAQ. The CDR3 loop spans 14 amino acids. Trimming cost V 5 bases and J 5 bases, with 15 bases left between them. The CDR3 here is CASSPNPTDYGYTF. The CDR3 bases are TGTGCCAGCAGCCCTAACCCGACAGATTATGGCTACACCTTC. The whole variable domain, remainder taken from reference TRBV7-6 and TRBJ1-2, is GAGVSQSPRYKVTKRGQDVALRCDPISGHVSLYWYRQALGQGPEFLTYFNYEAQQDKSGLPNDRFSAERPEGSISTLTIQRTEQRDSAMYRCASSPNPTDYGYTFGSGTRLTVV.

V is TRBV24-1 and J is TRBJ2-1, with D unresolved. This CDR3 region has 14 residues. Trimming shortened V by 5 bases and J by 8 bases, and 15 bases separated the two germline ends. Germline lookup yields CDR1 KGHDR and CDR2 SFDVKD. The CDR3 bases are TGTGCCACCAGTGGAACGAGTAGCAACCATGAGCAGTTCTTC. As protein: CATSGTSSNHEQFF.

The J gene is TRBJ1-1, the V gene TRBV24-1; D gene uncertain. Germline V gene data show CDR1 as KGHDR and CDR2 as SFDVKD. This CDR3 is 13 amino acids long. The V end lost 10 bases, the J end lost 1 base, and 12 bases lay between the germline ends. The CDR3 here is CATRYSPNTEAFF. The CDR3 nucleotides read TGTGCCACGCGTTACAGCCCGAACACTGAAGCTTTCTTT.

The chain carries TRBV7-9 and TRBJ1-2, with 9 bases fitting TRBD1. Trimming removed 3 bases from V and 8 bases from J; junction bases left unmatched: 16. CDR1 and CDR2 from the germline V gene are SEHNR and FQNEAQ (reference sequence). CDR3 size: 17 residues. In nucleotides, the CDR3 is TGTGCCAGCAGCTTTCAATTTACGTACAGGGGGCTGATGGGCTACACCTTC. Its translation is CASSFQFTYRGLMGYTF.

V is TRBV7-2 and J is TRBJ2-2; D is uncertain. V was pared by 0 bases and J by 1 base, with 3 bases between. The CDR3 runs 14 residues. CDR1 is SGHTA and CDR2 is FQGNSA in the germline V gene. CDR3 in amino acids: CASSLAGNTGELFF. CDR3 DNA sequence: TGTGCCAGCAGCTTAGCAGGGAACACCGGGGAGCTGTTTTTT.

The chain carries TRBV20-1 and TRBJ2-6, with a possible D match to TRBD1 (6 bases). V was clipped by 7 bases and J by 6 bases, with 10 bases between them. Germline V CDR1 and CDR2: DFQATT, SNEGSKA (reference sequence). The CDR3 consists of 12 residues. CDR3: CSGQAQANVLTF. The CDR3 bases are TGCAGTGGACAGGCACAGGCCAACGTCCTGACTTTC.

The chain links TRBV6-5 to TRBJ2-1, with unresolved D. The ends were cut back, 4 bases at V and 3 bases at J, with 10 bases in the middle. The V gene's germline CDR1 is MNHEY and CDR2 SVGAGI. This CDR3 has 14 residues. CDR3 in amino acids: CASSFRTNYNEQFF. CDR3 DNA sequence: TGTGCCAGCAGTTTCCGCACAAACTACAATGAGCAGTTCTTC.

V and J are TRBV20-1 and TRBJ1-5; no reliable D call. Germline CDR1 is DFQATT and CDR2 is SNEGSKA (reference sequence). The CDR3 sequence is 14 residues long. V lost 6 bases to trimming and J lost 2 bases, with 14 bases between them. DNA of the CDR3: TGCAGTGCAGAGGTGGGTGGCGGCAATCAGCCCCAGCATTTT. Its translation: CSAEVGGGNQPQHF.

By proportion, this clonotype is medium-sized (0.01 to 0.1%). This chain uses TRBV5-5 with TRBJ1-2, with D unresolved. The CDR3 spans 15 residues. Germline V gives CDR1 SGHKS, CDR2 YYEKEE (reference sequence). V was shortened by 4 bases and J by 4 bases, with 17 bases between the two germline ends. DNA of the CDR3: TGTGCCAGCAGCCCCCTGGAGCCCTGGGCCTATGGCTACACCTTC. Amino acids: CASSPLEPWAYGYTF. The variable domain in full, with the rest retrieved from reference TRBV5-5 and TRBJ1-2, is DAGVTQSPTHLIKTRGQQVTLRCSPISGHKSVSWYQQVLGQGPQFIFQYYEKEERGRGNFPDRFSARQFPNYSSELNVNALLLGDSALYLCASSPLEPWAYGYTFGSGTRLTVV.

The gene calls are TRBV7-9 and TRBJ2-5; 7 positions match TRBD1. Germline-derived CDR1 and CDR2 are SEHNR and FQNEAQ (reference sequence). The V gene end was trimmed by 3 bases and the J gene end by 5 bases; junction bases not matched to a gene: 15. This CDR3 comprises 17 residues. This CDR3 is CASSFPRDRAFSETQYF. The CDR3 coding sequence is TGTGCCAGCAGCTTTCCCCGTGACAGGGCATTTTCGGAGACCCAGTACTTC.

The rearrangement joins TRBV20-1 to TRBJ2-5; 9 bases are a match to TRBD1. CDR3 length: 13 residues. V dropped 5 bases and J dropped 2; count of bases not matched to a gene: 3. Germline V gene lookup returns CDR1 DFQATT and CDR2 SNEGSKA (reference sequence). The CDR3 loop reads CSAEQGAQETQYF. CDR3 bases: TGCAGTGCTGAACAGGGGGCTCAAGAGACCCAGTACTTC.

Comments on this clonotype: One junction end disagrees with the germline gene, perhaps due to a read error. The chain uses TRBV9 and TRBJ1-6; D gene uncertain. Germline V gene data show CDR1 as SGDLS and CDR2 as YYNGEE. The CDR3 has 15 residues. CDR3 protein: CVSSSGDGYNSPLHF. The DNA of the CDR3 is TGTGTCAGCTCCTCGGGAGACGGATATAATTCACCCCTCCACTTT.

The chain uses TRBV7-2 and TRBJ1-2, with D perhaps TRBD1 (5 bases). Per the germline V gene, CDR1 is SGHTA and CDR2 is FQGNSA. V lost 5 bases and J lost 6, with 16 bases in between. CDR3 length: 14 amino acids. CDR3: CASSLRRQGDGYTF. The CDR3 DNA follows: TGTGCCAGCAGCCTGCGTAGGCAGGGAGATGGCTACACCTTC.

V usage is TRBV7-2 and J usage is TRBJ2-3; D might be TRBD1 (6 bases). The CDR3 sequence is 15 residues long. The V gene's germline CDR1 is SGHTA and CDR2 FQGNSA. V lost 5 bases and J lost 4, with 16 bases in between. CDR3 bases: TGTGCCAGCAGCCCCGTCGGACAGAAGTCAGATACGCAGTATTTT. Its protein product is CASSPVGQKSDTQYF. Based on the CDR3 plus reference TRBV7-2 and TRBJ2-3, the full variable domain is GAGVSQSPSNKVTEKGKDVELRCDPISGHTALYWYRQSLGQGLEFLIYFQGNSAPDKSGLPSDRFSAERTGGSVSTLTIQRTQQEDSAVYLCASSPVGQKSDTQYFGPGTRLTVL.

This clonotype was seen only a few times. J is TRBJ2-7 and V is TRBV7-9, with 8 bases aligning to TRBD2. The CDR3 runs to 15 residues. The V gene end was trimmed by 6 bases and the J gene end by 4 bases; junction bases not matched to a gene: 11. Looked up from germline, CDR1 is SEHNR and CDR2 is FQNEAQ (reference sequence). CDR3 in DNA: TGTGCCAGCAGGCGCCGGGGGGGCGAGCGATACGAGCAGTACTTC. This gives the protein CASRRRGGERYEQYF.

On this clonotype: At one end the junction does not follow the germline gene, possibly because of a read error. V gene TRBV7-7 combines with J gene TRBJ2-2; 7 bases are a match to TRBD2. This CDR3 contains 16 residues. Germline CDR1 and CDR2: SSHAT and FNYEAQ (reference sequence). CDR3 bases: TGTGCTAGCAGCTTCCTGGGAGGGGAAGACACCGGGGAGCTGTTTTTT. Translation: CASSFLGGEDTGELFF.